The 24 T cell receptor beta chains in this list originate from one sample, sequenced in a study of blood T cells in healthy people across ages. A second PCR, run for about 6 to 11 cycles, used a sample-barcoded 5' primer plus a J-beta primer mix. TCRdb ran MiXCR on the 5' RACE reads and lists one entry per CDR3 protein. This table has about 780,000 distinct CDR3 sequences, around 25% appearing once. The same sample was also used in a study of T cells of mothers and their children.

The sequenced sample consisted of blood. The source of these receptors is a boy aged 5-17 years in good health.

The chain recombines TRBV5-6 with TRBJ2-5; tentative D call: TRBD1 (6 bases). V gave up 2 bases and J gave up 5 bases, with 10 bases separating them. The CDR3 covers 13 residues. Germline V gene data show CDR1 as SGHDT and CDR2 as YYEEEE. CDR3 nucleotide sequence: TGTGCCAGCAGCTTAGGACAGACGGAGACCCAGTACTTC. Amino acids: CASSLGQTETQYF.

This clonotype was observed a few times. CDR3 amino acids: CSARARAALNEKLFF. CDR3 sequence (DNA): TGCAGTGCTAGAGCTAGGGCAGCCCTTAATGAAAAACTGTTTTTT. The chain combines TRBV20-1 with TRBJ1-4; D not resolved. The CDR3 runs 15 residues. Germline CDR1 and CDR2: DFQATT and SNEGSKA (reference sequence). Trimming took off 1 base at V and 4 bases at J, with 13 bases between the two ends.

The chain employs TRBV12-3 or TRBV12-4 and TRBJ2-4; D possibly corresponds to TRBD2 (7 bases). The CDR3 contains 17 residues. The V end lost 6 bases, the J end lost 6 bases, and 24 bases lay between the germline ends. DNA of the CDR3: TGTGCCAGCAGCTCCCCCATAGGGGGGGCGGTGAGAAACATTCAGTACTTC. Translation gives CASSSPIGGAVRNIQYF.

This clonotype turned up a few times. The chain uses TRBV7-2 and TRBJ2-1; D gene unclear. CDR1 is SGHTA, CDR2 FQGNSA, per germline. The CDR3 runs 15 residues. V was trimmed by 5 bases and J by 0 bases, leaving 11 bases between them. The CDR3 sequence is CASSPWAASYNEQFF. DNA of the CDR3: TGTGCCAGCAGCCCCTGGGCAGCCTCCTACAATGAGCAGTTCTTC.

The chain employs TRBV2 and TRBJ2-7; D uncertain. The germline V gene encodes CDR1 SNHLY and CDR2 FYNNEI. V lost 6 bases, J lost 0 bases, and 12 bases lay in between. The CDR3 loop spans 14 amino acids. The CDR3 here is CASRNEGYSYEQYF. Written as DNA, the CDR3 is TGTGCCAGCAGGAATGAAGGATACTCCTACGAGCAGTACTTC. Full variable domain (outside the CDR3, taken from reference TRBV2 and TRBJ2-7): EPEVTQTPSHQVTQMGQEVILRCVPISNHLYFYWYRQILGQKVEFLVSFYNNEISEKSEIFDDQFSVERPDGSNFTLKIRSTKLEDSAMYFCASRNEGYSYEQYFGPGTRLTVT.

The sample holds a few counts of this clonotype. This chain uses TRBV20-1 with TRBJ2-5; TRBD2 is a possible D gene (7 bases). CDR1 is DFQATT, CDR2 SNEGSKA, per germline (reference sequence). The CDR3 spans 14 residues. V lost 2 bases to trimming and J lost 0 bases, with 10 bases between them. DNA of the CDR3: TGCAGTGCTAGAAGGGGGGGCGACCAAGAGACCCAGTACTTC. Its translation: CSARRGGDQETQYF.

The chain carries TRBV7-3 and TRBJ2-2; TRBD2 matches at 7 bases. The CDR3 sequence is 17 residues long. The germline V gene has CDR1 SGHTA and CDR2 FQGTGA. V was pared by 0 bases and J by 0 bases, with 4 bases of the junction left unmatched. CDR3 bases: TGTGCCAGCAGCTTAACGTGGGGAGGGGCGAACACCGGGGAGCTGTTTTTT. It specifies CASSLTWGGANTGELFF.

This clonotype was counted between two and nine times. V and J are TRBV2 and TRBJ2-7; D possibly corresponds to TRBD2 (5 bases). Trimming removed 5 bases at V and 0 bases at J, with 11 bases between. This CDR3 is built from 14 residues. Germline CDR1 is SNHLY and CDR2 is FYNNEI. CDR3 residues: CASSWTFLSYEQYF. CDR3 bases: TGTGCCAGCAGTTGGACTTTCCTCTCCTACGAGCAGTACTTC.

The chain uses TRBV4-1 and TRBJ2-1; D unclear. Germline loops: CDR1 MGHRA, CDR2 YSYEKL. V shed 1 base and J shed 4 bases, with 8 bases lying between them. The CDR3 consists of 14 residues. CDR3 protein: CASSQVSEYNEQFF. Written as DNA, the CDR3 is TGCGCCAGCAGCCAAGTGTCAGAGTACAATGAGCAGTTCTTC.

This clonotype turned up a few times. V gene TRBV5-4 combines with J gene TRBJ2-3; 8 bases line up with TRBD2. The CDR3 spans 17 residues. The V and J ends lost 0 bases and 2 bases, in that order; junction bases with no gene match: 8. Looked up from germline, CDR1 is SGHNT and CDR2 is YYREEE (reference sequence). CDR3 sequence: CASSLEPGGTITDTQYF. The CDR3 bases are TGTGCCAGCAGCTTGGAACCGGGGGGGACGATCACAGATACGCAGTATTTT.

This clonotype was observed a handful of times. This chain joins TRBV11-2 and TRBJ1-1, with 8 bases matching TRBD1. This CDR3 spans 15 amino acids. The germline gives CDR1 SGHAT, CDR2 FQNNGV. After removal of 5 bases from V and 1 base from J, the junction contained 6 bases not matched to a gene. The CDR3 DNA follows: TGTGCCAGCAGCCTCCGGGACAGGAGGAACACTGAAGCTTTCTTT. It encodes CASSLRDRRNTEAFF. The full variable domain, its missing parts supplied by reference TRBV11-2 and TRBJ1-1, is EAGVAQSPRYKIIEKRQSVAFWCNPISGHATLYWYQQILGQGPKLLIQFQNNGVVDDSQLPKDRFSAERLKGVDSTLKIQPAKLEDSAVYLCASSLRDRRNTEAFFGQGTRLTVV.

The chain combines TRBV24-1 with TRBJ2-5; D is tentatively TRBD1 or TRBD2 (5 bases each). CDR1 is KGHDR and CDR2 is SFDVKD in the germline V gene. V was trimmed by 4 bases and J by 7 bases, leaving 18 bases between them. The CDR3 spans 15 residues. The CDR3 nucleotides are TGTGCCACCAGTGACCCCGGGACGGCCCCACGGACCCAGTACTTC. This translates into CATSDPGTAPRTQYF.

Only a few counts were recorded for this clonotype. The genes are TRBV4-1 and TRBJ1-1; 10 nucleotides align to TRBD1. Germline CDR1 reads MGHRA; CDR2 reads YSYEKL. The CDR3 sequence is 16 residues long. The V segment lost 0 bases and the J segment 5 bases; nucleotides outside the gene matches: 6. CDR3: CASSQDRDRGWTEAFF. CDR3 sequence (DNA): TGCGCCAGCAGCCAAGACCGGGACAGGGGTTGGACTGAAGCTTTCTTT.

The V and J genes are TRBV4-1 and TRBJ1-2; no firm D call. V was pared by 0 bases and J by 1 base, with 6 bases between. Per the germline V gene, CDR1 is MGHRA and CDR2 is YSYEKL. This CDR3 has 14 residues. The CDR3: CASSQDSYNYGYTF. CDR3 bases: TGCGCCAGCAGCCAAGATTCGTATAACTATGGCTACACCTTC.

The V and J genes are TRBV20-1 and TRBJ1-2; 9 nucleotides align to TRBD1. After removal of 2 bases from V and 5 bases from J, the junction contained 6 bases not matched to a gene. This CDR3 has 14 amino acids. CDR1 DFQATT and CDR2 SNEGSKA come from the germline V gene (reference sequence). The CDR3 DNA reads TGCAGTGCTAGACCACGGGACAGGGCATATGGCTACACCTTC. Protein product: CSARPRDRAYGYTF.

The rearrangement links TRBV6-6 to TRBJ2-2, with 7 bases fitting TRBD1. This CDR3 is built from 15 residues. Germline values: CDR1 MNHNY, CDR2 SVGAGI (reference sequence). V lost 4 bases to trimming and J lost 7 bases; unmatched junction nucleotides: 9. As DNA, the CDR3 is TGTGCCAGCAGTTCCTTACAGGGGTCTGGCGGGGAGCTGTTTTTT. Its translation is CASSSLQGSGGELFF.

The chain carries TRBV5-1 and TRBJ1-1, with D uncertain. The germline V and J ends were trimmed by 5 bases and 1 base, with 9 bases remaining between them. This CDR3 has 13 residues. The germline gives CDR1 SGHRS, CDR2 YFSETQ. CDR3 sequence reads: CASREGPNTEAFF. DNA for the CDR3: TGCGCCAGCAGGGAGGGCCCGAACACTGAAGCTTTCTTT. Together with reference TRBV5-1 and TRBJ1-1, the CDR3 gives the full variable domain: KAGVTQTPRYLIKTRGQQVTLSCSPISGHRSVSWYQQTPGQGLQFLFEYFSETQRNKGNFPGRFSGRQFSNSRSEMNVSTLELGDSALYLCASREGPNTEAFFGQGTRLTVV.

There are a few counts of this clonotype. This sequence joins TRBV6-1 and TRBJ1-4, with D maybe TRBD1 (6 bases). Germline loops: CDR1 MNHNS, CDR2 SASEGT. This CDR3 comprises 14 residues. V was pared by 6 bases and J by 7 bases, with 15 bases between. The CDR3 DNA follows: TGTGCCAGCAGGGATCAGGGGTGGGCTGAAAAACTGTTTTTT. The encoded protein is CASRDQGWAEKLFF.

This chain uses TRBV6-6 with TRBJ2-5; D possibly matches TRBD1 or TRBD2 (5 bases each). V was clipped by 0 bases and J by 4 bases, with 15 bases between them. The CDR3 is made up of 16 amino acids. Germline V gene sequence: CDR1 MNHNY, CDR2 SVGAGI (reference sequence). The CDR3 sequence: CASSYSKGTRGETQYF. In DNA, the CDR3 is TGTGCCAGCAGTTACTCGAAGGGGACGCGCGGAGAGACCCAGTACTTC.

The chain recombines TRBV9 with TRBJ2-6; D is perhaps TRBD1 or TRBD2 (6 bases each). The V end lost 3 bases, the J end lost 10 bases, and 8 bases lay between the germline ends. Germline values: CDR1 SGDLS, CDR2 YYNGEE. The CDR3 consists of 12 residues. This chain's CDR3 is CASSEGGNVLTF. In DNA form, the CDR3 reads TGTGCCAGCAGCGAAGGGGGGAACGTCCTGACTTTC.

This clonotype was seen a handful of times. The junction departs from germline at one end; a sequencing error may be responsible. The chain employs TRBV5-1 and TRBJ2-5; 7 nucleotides line up with TRBD1. The germline V gene encodes CDR1 SGHRS and CDR2 YFSETQ. This CDR3 is 14 amino acids long. In DNA form, the CDR3 reads TGCGCCTGCAGCCTACAGACAGGGCGGGTGGCCCAGTACTTC. Its translation is CACSLQTGRVAQYF.

The J gene is TRBJ2-4, the V gene TRBV24-1; 9 positions agree with TRBD1. Germline loops: CDR1 KGHDR, CDR2 SFDVKD. The CDR3 is 16 residues long. V lost 3 bases, J lost 6 bases, and 8 bases stayed unmatched. The CDR3 loop reads CATSDGDRVYGNIQYF. CDR3 DNA sequence: TGTGCCACCAGTGATGGGGACAGGGTTTACGGAAACATTCAGTACTTC.

The sample holds a few counts of this clonotype. J is TRBJ2-5 and V is TRBV5-1; perhaps TRBD2 as D (6 bases). Deletions cut 3 bases from V and 1 base from J, with 13 bases between. The CDR3 is 15 residues long. Per the germline V gene, CDR1 is SGHRS and CDR2 is YFSETQ. CDR3 coding DNA: TGCGCCAGCAGCTGGGGGGTAGCCACCCAAGAGACCCAGTACTTC. Translation gives CASSWGVATQETQYF.

The chain combines TRBV29-1 with TRBJ2-1; 7 bases map to TRBD1. The junction had 3 bases not matched to a gene; V was cut back by 2 bases and J by 2 bases. This CDR3 comprises 14 residues. The V gene's germline CDR1 is SQVTM and CDR2 ANQGSEA. The CDR3 spells CSVERDRPYNEQFF. DNA of the CDR3: TGCAGCGTTGAAAGGGACAGACCCTACAATGAGCAGTTCTTC.